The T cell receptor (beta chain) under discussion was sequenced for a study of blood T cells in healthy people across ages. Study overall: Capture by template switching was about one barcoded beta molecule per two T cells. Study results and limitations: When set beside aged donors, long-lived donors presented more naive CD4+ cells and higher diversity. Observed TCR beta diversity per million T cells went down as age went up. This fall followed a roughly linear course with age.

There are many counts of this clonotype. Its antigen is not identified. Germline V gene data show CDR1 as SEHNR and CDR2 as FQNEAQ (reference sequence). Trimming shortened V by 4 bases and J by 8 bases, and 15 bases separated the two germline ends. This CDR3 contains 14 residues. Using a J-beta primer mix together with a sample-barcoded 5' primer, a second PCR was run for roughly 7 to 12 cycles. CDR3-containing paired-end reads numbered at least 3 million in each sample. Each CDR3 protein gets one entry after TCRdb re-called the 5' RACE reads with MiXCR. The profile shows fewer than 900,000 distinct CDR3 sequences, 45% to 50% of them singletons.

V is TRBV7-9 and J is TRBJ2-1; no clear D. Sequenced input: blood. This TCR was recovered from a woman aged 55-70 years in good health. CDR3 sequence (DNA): TGTGCCAGCAGCTATCGGATTAGTGGCTATGAGCAGTTCTTC. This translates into CASSYRISGYEQFF.